The 13 T cell receptor beta chains in this list originate from one sample, sequenced in a study of monozygotic twins with cystic fibrosis. Libraries were prepared by immunoSEQ multiplex PCR; TCRdb keeps only in-frame clonotypes and omits some of them. The sample gives roughly 25,000 clones, more than 85% of which show up once; roughly 0.3% is in the top ten. The specimen sequenced was blood. The source is a girl under 10 years old with cystic fibrosis.

The chain employs TRBV7-2 and TRBJ2-5; TRBD2 matches at 8 bases. Germline values: CDR1 SGHTA, CDR2 FQGNSA. The ends lost 1 base at V and 4 bases at J; junction bases unmatched: 8. The CDR3 extends over 16 amino acids. CDR3 sequence reads: CASSLEIAGGRETQYF. The CDR3 bases are TGTGCCAGCAGCTTAGAAATCGCGGGGGGACGAGAGACCCAGTACTTC.

This chain links TRBV4-3 with TRBJ1-5, with unresolved D. CDR1 and CDR2 from the germline V gene are LGHNA and YSLEER. This CDR3 region has 17 residues. Trimming removed 0 bases at V and 0 bases at J, with 12 bases between. DNA of the CDR3: TGCGCCAGCAGCCAAGAATTTTCAGCCTATAGCAATCAGCCCCAGCATTTT. This translates into CASSQEFSAYSNQPQHF.

The J gene is TRBJ1-3, the V gene TRBV7-2, with 7 bases matching TRBD1. Germline assignment: CDR1 SGHTA and CDR2 FQGNSA. The CDR3 is 17 amino acids. The junction had 6 bases not matched to a gene; V was cut back by 1 base and J by 0 bases. The CDR3 region is CASSLVGTAFSGNTIYF. In DNA form, the CDR3 reads TGTGCCAGCAGCTTAGTCGGGACAGCCTTCTCTGGAAACACCATATATTTT.

The table lists this clone with a count of one. The CDR3 loop is CASSPTTAPYGYTF. CDR3 DNA: TGTGCCAGCTCACCAACGACAGCTCCCTATGGCTACACCTTC. This sequence joins TRBV18 and TRBJ1-2, with D possibly matching TRBD1 (5 bases). Per the germline V gene, CDR1 is KGHSH and CDR2 is LQKENI. CDR3 length: 14 amino acids. The V end lost 2 bases, the J end lost 4 bases, and 11 bases lay between the germline ends.

This clone was observed a few times. The rearrangement joins TRBV7-9 to TRBJ1-1; D unresolved. There are 10 residues in the CDR3. V lost 3 bases and J lost 8, with 4 bases in between. CDR1 SEHNR and CDR2 FQNEAQ come from the germline V gene (reference sequence). The chain's CDR3 is CASSLAEAFF. The DNA for the CDR3 is TGTGCCAGCAGCTTGGCGGAAGCTTTCTTT.

The chain carries TRBV7-9 and TRBJ1-3, with a weak D call TRBD1 (5 bases). The ends were cut back, 5 bases at V and 2 bases at J, with 10 bases in the middle. CDR3 length equals 14 residues. The V gene's germline CDR1 is SEHNR and CDR2 FQNEAQ (reference sequence). This chain's CDR3 is CASSPGSAGNTIYF. DNA for the CDR3: TGTGCCAGCAGCCCAGGGTCCGCTGGAAACACCATATATTTT.

The chain employs TRBV6-5 and TRBJ2-7, with D perhaps matching TRBD2 (6 bases). This CDR3 has 15 amino acids. The germline V gene has CDR1 MNHEY and CDR2 SVGAGI. Trimming removed 0 bases from V and 5 bases from J, with 14 bases in between. The CDR3 spells CASSYSEGMGHEQYF. As DNA, the CDR3 is TGTGCCAGCAGTTACTCGGAGGGAATGGGGCACGAGCAGTACTTC.

The V and J genes are TRBV10-3 and TRBJ1-1, with D unclear. V lost 2 bases and J lost 0, with 13 bases in between. Germline V gene data show CDR1 as ENHRY and CDR2 as SYGVKD. CDR3 length: 16 amino acids. CDR3 DNA: TGTGCCATCAGTGAGGCTAGAACAGATCTGAACACTGAAGCTTTCTTT. This translates into CAISEARTDLNTEAFF.

The chain couples TRBV30 to TRBJ2-7; D unclear. Germline lookup yields CDR1 GTSNPN and CDR2 SVGIG (reference sequence). This CDR3 contains 12 residues. The germline V and J ends were trimmed by 4 bases and 1 base, with 8 bases remaining between them. CDR3 residues: CAWNGPSYEQYF. The CDR3 DNA reads as TGTGCCTGGAATGGGCCTTCCTACGAGCAGTACTTC.

The V call is TRBV4-1, the J call TRBJ2-5; TRBD2 is a possible D gene (5 bases). The ends were cut back, 2 bases at V and 2 bases at J, with 9 bases in the middle. CDR3 length: 14 amino acids. Germline V gene data show CDR1 as MGHRA and CDR2 as YSYEKL. In nucleotides, the CDR3 is TGCGCCAGCAGCCAACGACGGGAACAAGAGACCCAGTACTTC. Translation: CASSQRREQETQYF.

This rearrangement joins TRBV4-3 to TRBJ1-2; D is perhaps TRBD1 (6 bases). The CDR3 sequence is 14 residues long. Germline CDR1 is LGHNA and CDR2 is YSLEER. Trimming shortened V by 4 bases and J by 5 bases, and 14 bases separated the two germline ends. CDR3 bases: TGCGCCAGCAGCCCCGACAGGCTTGGGTATGGCTACACCTTC. Protein product: CASSPDRLGYGYTF.

The V and J genes are TRBV4-3 and TRBJ2-6; D unresolved. CDR1 is LGHNA, CDR2 YSLEER, per germline. The V and J ends lost 2 bases and 3 bases respectively, with 14 bases between them. The CDR3 spans 17 residues. CDR3 protein: CASSQIPGWGGANVLTF. CDR3 nucleotide sequence: TGCGCCAGCAGCCAAATCCCCGGGTGGGGTGGGGCCAACGTCCTGACTTTC.

The chain joins TRBV30 to TRBJ1-5, with a tentative D call TRBD1 (6 bases). V lost 0 bases and J 6 bases, leaving 9 bases between the germline ends. This CDR3 has 13 amino acids. Germline CDR1 reads GTSNPN; CDR2 reads SVGIG (reference sequence). CDR3: CAWSVQGAQPQHF. CDR3 sequence (DNA): TGTGCCTGGAGTGTACAGGGTGCTCAGCCCCAGCATTTT.